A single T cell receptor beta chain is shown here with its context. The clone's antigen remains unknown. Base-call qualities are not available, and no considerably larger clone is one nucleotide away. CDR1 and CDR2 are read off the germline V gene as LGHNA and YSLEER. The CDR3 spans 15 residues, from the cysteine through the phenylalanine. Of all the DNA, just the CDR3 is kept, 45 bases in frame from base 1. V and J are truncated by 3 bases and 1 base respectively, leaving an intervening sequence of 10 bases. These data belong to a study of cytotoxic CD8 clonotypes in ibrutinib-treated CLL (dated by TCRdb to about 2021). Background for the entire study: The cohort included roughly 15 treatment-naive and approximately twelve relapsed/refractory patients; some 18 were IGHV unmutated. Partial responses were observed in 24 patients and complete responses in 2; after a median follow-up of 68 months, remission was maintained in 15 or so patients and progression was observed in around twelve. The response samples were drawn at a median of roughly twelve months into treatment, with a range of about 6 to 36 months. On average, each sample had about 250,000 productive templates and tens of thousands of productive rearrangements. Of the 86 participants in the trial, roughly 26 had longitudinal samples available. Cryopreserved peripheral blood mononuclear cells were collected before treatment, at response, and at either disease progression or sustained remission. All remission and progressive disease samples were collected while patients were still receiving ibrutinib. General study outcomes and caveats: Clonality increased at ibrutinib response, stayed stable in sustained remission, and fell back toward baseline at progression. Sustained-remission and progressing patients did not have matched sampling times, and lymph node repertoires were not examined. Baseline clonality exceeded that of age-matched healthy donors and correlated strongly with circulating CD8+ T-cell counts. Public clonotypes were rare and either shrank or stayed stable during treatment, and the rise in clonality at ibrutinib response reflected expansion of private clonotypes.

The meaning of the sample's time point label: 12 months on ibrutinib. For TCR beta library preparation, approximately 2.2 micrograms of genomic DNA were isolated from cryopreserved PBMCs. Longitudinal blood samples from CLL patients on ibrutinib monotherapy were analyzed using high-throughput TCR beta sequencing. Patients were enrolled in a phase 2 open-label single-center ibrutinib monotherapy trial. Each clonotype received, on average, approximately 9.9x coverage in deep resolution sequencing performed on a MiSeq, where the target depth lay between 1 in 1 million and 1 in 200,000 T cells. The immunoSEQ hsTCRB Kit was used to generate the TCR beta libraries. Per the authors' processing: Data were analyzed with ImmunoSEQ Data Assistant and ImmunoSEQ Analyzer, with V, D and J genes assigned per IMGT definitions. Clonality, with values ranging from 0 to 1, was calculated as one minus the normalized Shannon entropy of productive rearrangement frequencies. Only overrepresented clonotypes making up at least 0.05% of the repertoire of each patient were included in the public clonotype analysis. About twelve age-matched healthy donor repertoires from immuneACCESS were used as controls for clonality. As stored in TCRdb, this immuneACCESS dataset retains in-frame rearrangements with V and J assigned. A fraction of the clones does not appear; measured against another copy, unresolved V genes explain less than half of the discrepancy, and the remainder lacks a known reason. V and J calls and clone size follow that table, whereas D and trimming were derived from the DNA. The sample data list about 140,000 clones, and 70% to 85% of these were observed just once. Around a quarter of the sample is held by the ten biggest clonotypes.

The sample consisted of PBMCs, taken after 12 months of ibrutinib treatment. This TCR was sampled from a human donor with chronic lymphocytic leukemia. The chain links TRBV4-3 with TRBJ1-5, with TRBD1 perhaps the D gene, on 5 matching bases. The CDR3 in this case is CASSQGDGSNQPQHF. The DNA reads TGCGCCAGCAGCCAGGGGGATGGGAGCAATCAGCCCCAGCATTTT.